This T cell receptor (beta chain) was identified in a study of control samples from healthy donors and cancer patients (dated by TCRdb to 2020 to 2022). Libraries were constructed by the immunoSEQ multiplex PCR assay. TCRdb took this table from immuneACCESS and kept in-frame rearrangements with V and J called. Such tables lack part of the clones; where checked against another copy, unresolved V genes explain under half of the gap, and the rest is unexplained. The sample includes around 190,000 clones, with more than 90% observed a single time. The biggest ten clones account for roughly 1.3% of the sample. Remarks on this clone: What antigen it recognizes has not been identified. One base away there is no much larger clone; base qualities are not given.

This TCR came from a man in his thirties or forties in good health. Sequenced material: blood.

The nucleotide sequence reads TGTGCCACCAGCAGAGAAGGAGCCTACGAGCAGTACTTC. This codes for CATSREGAYEQYF. The chain is assembled from TRBV15 and TRBJ2-7; the D gene is unclear. Per the germline V gene (reference sequence), LNHNV is the CDR1 and YYDKDF is the CDR2. V is reduced by 0 bases and J by 2 bases, leaving a spacing of 5 bases between them. The CDR3 has 13 amino acids, counting the end cysteine and phenylalanine. Only the CDR3 part of the read is kept: 39 bases, read in frame from the first base.